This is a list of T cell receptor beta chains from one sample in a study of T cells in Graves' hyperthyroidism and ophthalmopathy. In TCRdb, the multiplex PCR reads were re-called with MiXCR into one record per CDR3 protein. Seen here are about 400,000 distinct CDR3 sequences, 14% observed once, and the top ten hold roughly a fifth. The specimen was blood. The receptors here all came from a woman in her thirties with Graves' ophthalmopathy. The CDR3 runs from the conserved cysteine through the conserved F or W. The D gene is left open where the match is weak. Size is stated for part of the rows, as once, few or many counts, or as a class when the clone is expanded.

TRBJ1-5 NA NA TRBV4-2 TGTGCCAGCAGCCAAGATACTGACCAGCCCCAGCATTTT CASSQDTDQPQHF
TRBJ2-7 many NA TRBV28 TGTGCCAGCAGCCCCGGGGTAGGATCCGAGCAGTACTTC CASSPGVGSEQYF
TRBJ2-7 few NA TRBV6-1 TGTGCCAGCAGCCCCCCGGGCCAATACGAGCAGTACTTC CASSPPGQYEQYF
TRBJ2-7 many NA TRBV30 TGTGCCTGGAGTGGCACTCCGAAAATCTACGAGCAGTACTTC CAWSGTPKIYEQYF
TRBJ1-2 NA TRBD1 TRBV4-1 TGCGCCAGCAGCCAACCAGACAGGGGATTTGATGGCTACACCTTC CASSQPDRGFDGYTF
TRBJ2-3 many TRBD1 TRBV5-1 TGCGCCAGCAGCCCGAGCCCACAGGGGGCTGGGGATACGCAGTATTTT CASSPSPQGAGDTQYF
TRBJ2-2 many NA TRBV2 TGTGCCAGCAGTTGGAAGACAACCGGGGAGCTGTTTTTT CASSWKTTGELFF
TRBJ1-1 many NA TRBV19 TGTGCCAGTAGTGGAGCAGGGAGGGATGAAGCTTTCTTT CASSGAGRDEAFF
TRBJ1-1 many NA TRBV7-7 TGTGCTAGCAGCTTCCGTGTCTACACTGAAGCTTTCTTT CASSFRVYTEAFF
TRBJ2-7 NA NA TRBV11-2 TGTGCCAGCAGCCTCCAACCAAGGGGACATGAGCAGTACTTC CASSLQPRGHEQYF
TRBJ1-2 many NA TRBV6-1 TGTGCCAGCAGTTTCGGGGAGTACACCTTC CASSFGEYTF
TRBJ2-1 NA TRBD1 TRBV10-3 TGTGCCACCGCAGGACAGGGGTCCTTCAATGAGCAGTTCTTC CATAGQGSFNEQFF
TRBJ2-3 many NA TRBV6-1 TGTGCCAGCAGTGCGTACTTTGAGGGCACAGATACGCAGTATTTT CASSAYFEGTDTQYF